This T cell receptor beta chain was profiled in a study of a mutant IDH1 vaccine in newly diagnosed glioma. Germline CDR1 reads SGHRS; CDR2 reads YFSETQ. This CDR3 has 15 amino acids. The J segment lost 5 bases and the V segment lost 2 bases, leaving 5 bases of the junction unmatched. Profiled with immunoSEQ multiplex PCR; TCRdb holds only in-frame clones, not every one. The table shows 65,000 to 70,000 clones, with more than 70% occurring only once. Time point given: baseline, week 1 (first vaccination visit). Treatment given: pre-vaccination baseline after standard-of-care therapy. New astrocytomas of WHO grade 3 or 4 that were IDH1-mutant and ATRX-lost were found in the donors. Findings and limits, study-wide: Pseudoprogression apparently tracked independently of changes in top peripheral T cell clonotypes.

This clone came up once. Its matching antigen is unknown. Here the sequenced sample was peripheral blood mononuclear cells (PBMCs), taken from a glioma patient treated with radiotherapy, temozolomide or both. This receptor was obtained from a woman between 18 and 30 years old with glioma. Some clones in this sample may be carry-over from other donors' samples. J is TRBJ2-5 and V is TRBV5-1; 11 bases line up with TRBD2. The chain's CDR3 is CASSFTSGGSETQYF. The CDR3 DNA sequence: TGCGCCAGCAGCTTCACTAGCGGGGGAAGTGAGACCCAGTACTTC.